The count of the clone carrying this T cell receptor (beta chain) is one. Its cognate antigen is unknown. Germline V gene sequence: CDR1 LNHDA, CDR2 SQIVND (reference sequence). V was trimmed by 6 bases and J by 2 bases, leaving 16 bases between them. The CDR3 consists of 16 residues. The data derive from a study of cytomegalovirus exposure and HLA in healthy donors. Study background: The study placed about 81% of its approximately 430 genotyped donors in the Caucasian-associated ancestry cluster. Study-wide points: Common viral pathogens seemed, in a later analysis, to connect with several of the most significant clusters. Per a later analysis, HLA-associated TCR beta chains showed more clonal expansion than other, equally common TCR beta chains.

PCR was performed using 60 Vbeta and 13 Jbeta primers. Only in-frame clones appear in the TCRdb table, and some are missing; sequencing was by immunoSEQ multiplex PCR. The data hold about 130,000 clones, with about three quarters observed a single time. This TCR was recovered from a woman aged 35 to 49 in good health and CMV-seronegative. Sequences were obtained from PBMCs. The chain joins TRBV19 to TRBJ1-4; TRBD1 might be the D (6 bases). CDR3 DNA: TGTGCCAGTAGCTTGACTCCGCAGGGGACTAATGAAAAACTGTTTTTT. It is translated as CASSLTPQGTNEKLFF.